The sequence of this T cell receptor beta chain was determined in a study of neurological immune-mediated disorders. Healthy controls were blood bank volunteers in Maryland, USA. From 15-18 subjects, each sequencing run yielded over 170 million TCR-beta sequences. Each CDR3 protein gets one entry after TCRdb re-called the 5' RACE reads with MiXCR. The top ten clones hold roughly 29% of a sample with 15,000 to 20,000 distinct CDR3 sequences, roughly 10% of them seen once. This clonotype has ten or more counts. Sequenced input: CD8+ T cells from blood. This TCR came from a woman aged 50 to 65 in good health.

The CDR3 spells CASSYPNKDGQETQYF. The CDR3 region has the DNA TGTGCCAGCAGTTACCCCAACAAGGACGGACAAGAGACCCAGTACTTC. V and J are TRBV6-6 and TRBJ2-5; no firm D call. This CDR3 has 16 amino acids. CDR1 and CDR2 (germline): MNHNY, SVGAGI (reference sequence). V lost 2 bases to trimming and J lost 2 bases, with 15 bases between them.